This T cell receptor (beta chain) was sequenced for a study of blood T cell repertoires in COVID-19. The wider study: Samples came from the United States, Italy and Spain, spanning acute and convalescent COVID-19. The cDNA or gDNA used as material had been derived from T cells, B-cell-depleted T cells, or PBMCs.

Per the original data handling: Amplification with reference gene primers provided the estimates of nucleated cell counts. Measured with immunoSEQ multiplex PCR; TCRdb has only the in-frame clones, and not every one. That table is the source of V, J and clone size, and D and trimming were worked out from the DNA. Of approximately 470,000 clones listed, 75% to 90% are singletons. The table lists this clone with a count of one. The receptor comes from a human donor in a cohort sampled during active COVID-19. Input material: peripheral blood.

For the CDR3, the DNA is TGTGCCAGCAGCCCCTCAGGAGGGAGCAATGAGCAGTTCTTC. Amino acids: CASSPSGGSNEQFF. The chain joins TRBV7-3 to TRBJ2-1; D possibly corresponds to TRBD2 (6 bases). Trimming shortened V by 5 bases and J by 6 bases, and 14 bases separated the two germline ends. The germline V gene has CDR1 SGHTA and CDR2 FQGTGA. The length of the CDR3 is 14 residues.